The 7 T cell receptor beta chains given below trace back to one sample, sequenced in a study of shared clonotypes between healthy human individuals. Method: immunoSEQ multiplex PCR; TCRdb's copy keeps in-frame clones and lacks some. The top ten hold about 0.45% of the sample, which has about 1.5 million clones, under 99% seen once. The sample consisted of naive CD4+ T cells sorted from blood. Regarding subset: CD45RA+ positively selected. These receptors all come from a man younger than 40 in good health.

The chain recombines TRBV29-1 with TRBJ1-2; TRBD1 might be the D (5 bases). The CDR3 is made up of 13 amino acids. Germline lookup yields CDR1 SQVTM and CDR2 ANQGSEA. The V gene lost 3 bases and the J gene lost 0 bases, with 8 bases spanning the gap. As DNA, the CDR3 is TGCAGCGTTGAGCGGGGGGCTAACTATGGCTACACCTTC. Protein: CSVERGANYGYTF.

The chain uses TRBV7-2 and TRBJ2-1; tentatively, D is TRBD2 (5 bases). With 0 bases removed from V and 2 bases from J, the gap between germline ends came to 8 bases. CDR1 and CDR2 from the germline V gene are SGHTA and FQGNSA. CDR3 size: 15 residues. The CDR3 nucleotides read TGTGCCAGCAGCTTAGCGGGAGACCCCTACAATGAGCAGTTCTTC. Translating it yields CASSLAGDPYNEQFF.

The V and J genes are TRBV11-3 and TRBJ2-7, with 9 bases fitting TRBD1. V was clipped by 1 base and J by 3 bases; unmatched bases: 7. CDR1 is SGHNT, CDR2 YENEEA, per germline. The CDR3 has 16 residues. CDR3 bases: TGTGCCAGCAGCTTAGGGCAGGGACAGGGACGCTACGAGCAGTACTTC. Encoded protein: CASSLGQGQGRYEQYF.

This chain uses TRBV18 with TRBJ2-1; possibly TRBD1 for D (6 bases). The germline V gene has CDR1 KGHSH and CDR2 LQKENI. The CDR3 is 15 residues long. V was clipped by 4 bases and J by 3 bases, with 13 bases between them. As DNA, the CDR3 is TGTGCCAGCTCACTCCCAGGGGACCTCTACAATGAGCAGTTCTTC. It encodes CASSLPGDLYNEQFF.

V is TRBV5-3 and J is TRBJ2-1, with a weak D call TRBD2 (5 bases). TRBV5-3 is sorted into the ORF group, with uncertain function. The V and J ends lost 2 bases and 6 bases respectively, with 21 bases between them. This CDR3 region has 17 residues. The CDR3, as DNA: TGTGCCAGAAGCTTCCTTCGCGGCCCATCCCGGGGCAATGAGCAGTTCTTC. Translating it yields CARSFLRGPSRGNEQFF.

Of note for this clone: Other DNA sequences within the sample encode an identical CDR3. This chain links TRBV5-1 with TRBJ2-1; D unresolved. In germline, CDR1 is SGHRS, CDR2 YFSETQ. The germline V and J ends were trimmed by 4 bases and 0 bases, with 11 bases remaining between them. The length of the CDR3 is 15 residues. CDR3 nucleotide sequence: TGCGCCAGCAGCCTGGAGCCCAGCTCCTACAATGAGCAGTTCTTC. Its translation is CASSLEPSSYNEQFF.

The CDR3 nucleotides are TGTGCCATCAGGGCGGACAGGTCATACAATGAGCAGTTCTTC. Translation: CAIRADRSYNEQFF. The chain recombines TRBV10-3 with TRBJ2-1, with 7 bases identical to TRBD1. Per the germline V gene, CDR1 is ENHRY and CDR2 is SYGVKD. V lost 6 bases and J lost 4; bases outside the gene matches: 6. The CDR3 runs 14 residues.